These T cell receptor beta chains were read from a single sample in a study of cytomegalovirus exposure and HLA in healthy donors. Clones were read by immunoSEQ multiplex PCR, and TCRdb kept only the in-frame ones, dropping some. The data contain 150,000 or so clones, approximately 80% of them seen just once; the ten biggest clones take up approximately 1.3%. The sequencing sample was made of PBMCs. The receptor source for this set is a man aged 25 to 45 in good health and CMV-seronegative. The CDR3 runs from the conserved cysteine through the conserved F or W. D genes are given only for firm matches. Part of the rows lack a size; the others show once, few, many or a class for expanded clones.

abundance	d_gene	j_gene	v_gene	CDR3nt	CDR3aa
NA	NA	TRBJ1-2	TRBV29-1	TGCAGCGCCTTACCCCACGGGCGCCGGGACTACGGCTACACCTTC	CSALPHGRRDYGYTF
NA	NA	TRBJ2-5	TRBV6-5	TGTGCCAGCAGTTCCCTCCTAGCTCCGGAGACCCAGTACTTC	CASSSLLAPETQYF
NA	NA	TRBJ2-2	TRBV11-2	TGTGCCAGCAGCTTAGTACGGGGCACCGGGGAGCTGTTTTTT	CASSLVRGTGELFF
NA	NA	TRBJ2-5	TRBV30	TGTGCCTGGAGGGGCAGGGGCGAGACCCAGTACTTC	CAWRGRGETQYF
NA	NA	TRBJ1-5	TRBV25-1	TGTGCCAGCAGTGAAGGGCACGGCGGGTTGCCCCAGCATTTT	CASSEGHGGLPQHF
NA	NA	TRBJ1-3	TRBV14	TGTGCCAGCAGCCAAGTCGGCAGGAAAAACACCATATATTTT	CASSQVGRKNTIYF
once	NA	TRBJ1-5	TRBV7-3	TGTGCCAGCAGCGTTTGGGGGGGCGATCAGCCCCAGCATTTT	CASSVWGGDQPQHF
NA	TRBD2	TRBJ2-1	TRBV5-4	TGTGCCAGCGGCCCGGAGGTTGCGGGGGGCTACAATGAGCAGTTCTTC	CASGPEVAGGYNEQFF
few	TRBD1	TRBJ2-7	TRBV6-4	TGTGCCAGCAGTTACGACAGGGGGGGGACCTACGAGCAGTACTTC	CASSYDRGGTYEQYF
NA	NA	TRBJ2-3	TRBV27	TGTGCCAGCAGTTCAGGACAGAGAAGCACAGATACGCAGTATTTT	CASSSGQRSTDTQYF
NA	NA	TRBJ1-3	TRBV19	TGTGCCAGTAGTATAGGCAGGGACACCACCATATATTTT	CASSIGRDTTIYF
NA	TRBD1	TRBJ1-1	TRBV6-5	TGTGCCAGCAGTTACTCCACAGGGGTGAACACTGAAGCTTTCTTT	CASSYSTGVNTEAFF
NA	NA	TRBJ1-1	TRBV6-5	TGTGCCAGCAGTTACGGCCCGAACACTGAAGCTTTCTTT	CASSYGPNTEAFF
NA	TRBD1	TRBJ1-6	TRBV6-6	TGTGCCAGCAGTTACCGGGACAGGGATTCACCCCTCCACTTT	CASSYRDRDSPLHF
NA	NA	TRBJ1-1	TRBV5-4	TGTGCCAGCATCAACACCTGGCGGGGGGTAAACACTGAAGCTTTCTTT	CASINTWRGVNTEAFF
few	NA	TRBJ1-5	TRBV28	TGTGCCAGCAGTTTAGTTCCGTTCCTCAATCAGCCCCAGCATTTT	CASSLVPFLNQPQHF
NA	NA	TRBJ2-1	TRBV25-1	TGTGCCAGCAGTGAACAAGGAGGCCCCGCGTCCTACAATGAGCAGTTCTTC	CASSEQGGPASYNEQFF
NA	NA	TRBJ2-7	TRBV6-1	TGTGCCAGCAGTGAATCGGTAGAGCAGTACTTC	CASSESVEQYF
NA	TRBD1	TRBJ2-3	TRBV10-1	TGCGCCAGCAGTTCCGACAGGGCCGTCCCAGATACGCAGTATTTT	CASSSDRAVPDTQYF
NA	TRBD1	TRBJ2-7	TRBV2	TGTGCCAGCAGTGAAGGCCGGACAGGGGACGAGCAGTACTTC	CASSEGRTGDEQYF
NA	NA	TRBJ2-7	TRBV6-6	TGTGCCAGCAGTTACACTACAGGCCCCTACGAGCAGTACTTC	CASSYTTGPYEQYF
NA	TRBD2	TRBJ2-1	TRBV27	TGTGCCAGCAGTTTTTTTGGACGGACTAGCGGGAAAGATGAGCAGTTCTTC	CASSFFGRTSGKDEQFF
NA	NA	TRBJ2-2	TRBV6-6	TGTGCCAGCAGCAAAGGGACATATGGTACGACCGGGGAGCTGTTTTTT	CASSKGTYGTTGELFF
NA	NA	TRBJ2-7	TRBV7-9	TGTGCCAGCAGCTCTTCGGCGGGGAGCTCCTACGAGCAGTACTTC	CASSSSAGSSYEQYF
NA	NA	TRBJ2-3	TRBV21-1	TGTGCCAGCAGAGGGGGGGGGCTGCGGACAGATACGCAGTATTTT	CASRGGGLRTDTQYF
NA	TRBD1	TRBJ1-4	TRBV2	TGTGCCAGCAGTGTACGACAGGGCCGATACAATGAAAAACTGTTTTTT	CASSVRQGRYNEKLFF
NA	TRBD1	TRBJ1-4	TRBV6-5	TGTGCCAGCATGGGGACAGGACGTGAAAAACTGTTTTTT	CASMGTGREKLFF
NA	TRBD2	TRBJ2-3	TRBV28	TGTGCCAGCAGTCCCTCCGTGACTAGCGGGGGGGATCGAGATACGCAGTATTTT	CASSPSVTSGGDRDTQYF
NA	NA	TRBJ1-2	TRBV15	TGTGCCACCAGCAGACCCGACTCTGGCTACACCTTC	CATSRPDSGYTF
NA	NA	TRBJ2-1	TRBV4-1	TGCGCCAGCAGCCAATTGGACGGGAGTTTTCTCAATGAGCAGTTCTTC	CASSQLDGSFLNEQFF
NA	TRBD2	TRBJ2-1	TRBV4-2	TGTGCCAGCAGCCCCCGGCCTAGCGGGAGTGGCAATGAGCAGTTCTTC	CASSPRPSGSGNEQFF
NA	TRBD1	TRBJ1-3	TRBV7-2	TGTGCCAGCAGCGATGCACGACAGGGCCTTGGAAACACCATATATTTT	CASSDARQGLGNTIYF
NA	TRBD2	TRBJ2-2	TRBV18	TGTGCCAGCTCACTGGGACTAACCGGGGAGCTGTTTTTT	CASSLGLTGELFF
NA	TRBD1	TRBJ2-1	TRBV5-1	TGCGCCAGCAAACTCCACGGACAGGCGGTCGATGAGCAGTTCTTC	CASKLHGQAVDEQFF
once	NA	TRBJ2-7	TRBV27	TGTGCCAGCAGTCCCAGGGTCGGGTCTCAGGGCTACGAGCAGTACTTC	CASSPRVGSQGYEQYF
NA	TRBD1	TRBJ2-5	TRBV5-4	TGTGCCAGCAGTTCAACAGGGGCCCGGTACCAAGAGACCCAGTACTTC	CASSSTGARYQETQYF
few	TRBD1	TRBJ2-7	TRBV4-3	TGCGCCAGCAGCCAAGCCCACGGGACAGGGTCCTACGAGCAGTACTTC	CASSQAHGTGSYEQYF
once	NA	TRBJ2-3	TRBV7-9	TGTGCCAGCAGCTTGTTACAGAACACAGATACGCAGTATTTT	CASSLLQNTDTQYF
NA	NA	TRBJ2-2	TRBV28	TGTGCCAGCAGTTCCGGACAGTTCGCGAACACCGGGGAGCTGTTTTTT	CASSSGQFANTGELFF
NA	TRBD1	TRBJ2-7	TRBV27	TGTGCCAGCCGATCTACCTCGGGACAGAACTCCTACGAGCAGTACTTC	CASRSTSGQNSYEQYF
NA	NA	TRBJ1-3	TRBV28	TGTGCCAGCAGTTCCCCGTCCGGGGACTCTGGAAACACCATATATTTT	CASSSPSGDSGNTIYF
NA	NA	TRBJ1-2	TRBV2	TGTGCCAGCAAACGGGAAGCTAACTATGGCTACACCTTC	CASKREANYGYTF
few	NA	TRBJ2-7	TRBV5-1	TGCGCCAGCAGCTTGTTGAGACAGGATAGGGAGCAGTACTTC	CASSLLRQDREQYF
once	TRBD1	TRBJ1-3	TRBV23-1	TGCGCCAGCAGTCAATCAATGACAGGGGGCTCTGGAAACACCATATATTTT	CASSQSMTGGSGNTIYF
NA	NA	TRBJ2-3	TRBV7-7	TGTGCTAGCAGCTTAGGGCAGGGGTTGGACACAGATACGCAGTATTTT	CASSLGQGLDTDTQYF
NA	TRBD1	TRBJ1-2	TRBV6-1	TGTGCCAGCAGGGTTGGGACAGGGTATGGCTACACCTTC	CASRVGTGYGYTF
NA	TRBD1	TRBJ1-4	TRBV4-2	TGTGCCAGCAGCCAATCCGGGACAGGGCACGAAAAACTGTTTTTT	CASSQSGTGHEKLFF
few	NA	TRBJ2-1	TRBV7-5	TGTGCCAGAAGCCCAAGACAAGTGGGGCAAAACTACAATGAGCAGTTCTTC	CARSPRQVGQNYNEQFF
NA	NA	TRBJ1-5	TRBV28	TGTGCCAGCAGTCCTCCACAGAGTTTCAATCAGCCCCAGCATTTT	CASSPPQSFNQPQHF
NA	NA	TRBJ1-3	TRBV6-1	TGTGCCAGCAGGAAAATCGGAGGGGCTGGAAACACCATATATTTT	CASRKIGGAGNTIYF
once	NA	TRBJ2-4	TRBV10-3	TGTGCCATCAGCCAACAGGGGGGGGCACGCATTCAGTACTTC	CAISQQGGARIQYF